A single sample gave rise to the 31 T cell receptor beta chains below, sequenced in a study of T cells in Graves' hyperthyroidism and ophthalmopathy. Amplification targeted TCR beta CDR3 regions from RNA transcripts. First-round RT-PCR of the TCR CDR3 relied on the HTBI primer set. TCRdb analysed the multiplex PCR reads with MiXCR anew, one entry per CDR3 protein. The data contain under 350,000 distinct CDR3 sequences, less than 30% of them seen just once; the ten biggest clones take up about 30%. Source material: blood. These receptors were obtained from a man in his forties with Graves' hyperthyroidism that later progressed to Graves' ophthalmopathy.

This clonotype was picked up many times. The chain has TRBV28 and TRBJ2-5; D is uncertain. Trimming shortened V by 2 bases and J by 5 bases, and 6 bases separated the two germline ends. CDR3 length: 12 amino acids. Germline CDR1 and CDR2: MDHEN and SYDVKM. The CDR3 DNA reads as TGTGCCAGCAGTTTAGGGGTCGAGACCCAGTACTTC. As protein: CASSLGVETQYF.

This clonotype has just a few counts. V usage is TRBV24-1 and J usage is TRBJ1-5; D gene ambiguous. CDR1 and CDR2 from the germline V gene are KGHDR and SFDVKD. The CDR3 consists of 14 residues. V lost 4 bases and J 6 bases, leaving 12 bases between the germline ends. The CDR3 nucleotides read TGTGCCACCAGTGAGAACGGTGGTCTTCAGCCCCAGCATTTT. Encoded protein: CATSENGGLQPQHF.

This clonotype was counted at least ten times. The chain's CDR3 is CASSDPGDGNQPQHF. The CDR3 coding sequence is TGTGCCAGCAGCGACCCAGGGGATGGCAATCAGCCCCAGCATTTT. The chain is built from TRBV6-2 or TRBV6-3 and TRBJ1-5, with D possibly TRBD1 on 6 matching bases. V lost 6 bases and J 2 bases, leaving 14 bases between the germline ends. The CDR3 is 15 residues long. CDR1 is MNHEY, CDR2 SVGEGT, per germline.

This clonotype was seen at least ten times. V usage is TRBV12-3 or TRBV12-4 and J usage is TRBJ2-5; 9 nucleotides line up with TRBD2. The CDR3 is 15 residues long. Trimming took 5 bases from V and 6 from J; bases not matched to a gene: 10. CDR3 loop: CASSTLAGSPKTQYF. The CDR3 DNA reads TGTGCCAGCAGTACCCTAGCGGGAAGTCCTAAGACCCAGTACTTC.

This clonotype was seen repeatedly, ten times or more. This chain joins TRBV18 and TRBJ1-1; no definite D call. Germline CDR1 is KGHSH and CDR2 is LQKENI. V lost 5 bases and J 0 bases, leaving 13 bases between the germline ends. This CDR3 is 15 amino acids long. The CDR3 protein is CASSADSGMNTEAFF. The CDR3 DNA is TGTGCCAGCTCAGCGGACTCGGGGATGAACACTGAAGCTTTCTTT.

This clonotype appeared many times. The chain has TRBV20-1 and TRBJ1-2, with D tentatively TRBD1 (6 bases). The V gene lost 2 bases and the J gene lost 4 bases, with 14 bases spanning the gap. CDR1 is DFQATT and CDR2 is SNEGSKA in the germline V gene (reference sequence). The CDR3 is made up of 14 amino acids. The CDR3 is CSARYTQGGYGYTF. Here the CDR3 DNA reads TGCAGTGCTAGATACACACAGGGCGGCTATGGCTACACCTTC.

The rearrangement joins TRBV6-1 to TRBJ2-5; D may be TRBD1 (6 bases). Trimming cost V 6 bases and J 5 bases, with 22 bases left between them. Germline V gives CDR1 MNHNS, CDR2 SASEGT. The CDR3 has 16 residues. DNA for the CDR3: TGTGCCAGCAGCCATACCGGGACATGGGAAGGGGAGACCCAGTACTTC. Its protein product is CASSHTGTWEGETQYF.

This clonotype has a count of ten or more. The gene calls are TRBV5-1 and TRBJ2-7; D gene unclear. This CDR3 has 13 amino acids. Germline-derived CDR1 and CDR2 are SGHRS and YFSETQ. The ends were cut back, 1 base at V and 4 bases at J, with 9 bases in the middle. The CDR3 DNA is TGCGCCAGCAGCTTGAGAATACGGTACGAGCAGTACTTC. This gives the protein CASSLRIRYEQYF.

The rearrangement joins TRBV28 to TRBJ1-6, with D maybe TRBD1 (5 bases). This CDR3 has 15 amino acids. V gave up 7 bases and J gave up 8 bases, with 18 bases separating them. Per the germline V gene, CDR1 is MDHEN and CDR2 is SYDVKM. CDR3 nucleotides: TGTGCCAGCATCCCAACCGGGGCTAGGGATTCACCCCTCCACTTT. Encoded protein: CASIPTGARDSPLHF.

This chain connects TRBV12-3 or TRBV12-4 to TRBJ2-2, with D perhaps being TRBD1 or TRBD2 (6 bases each). The V and J ends lost 3 bases and 3 bases respectively, with 14 bases between them. This CDR3 is built from 16 residues. For the CDR3, the DNA is TGTGCCAGCAGTTTTATAAGGGGGGCGGACACCGGGGAGCTGTTTTTT. Translated: CASSFIRGADTGELFF.

At least ten counts were recorded for this clonotype. The genes are TRBV24-1 and TRBJ1-1; D is unresolved. Per germline, CDR1 KGHDR and CDR2 SFDVKD. The CDR3 consists of 13 residues. V was cut by 4 bases and J by 4 bases, with 9 bases left in between. CDR3 loop: CATSDPGRTEAFF. The CDR3 bases are TGTGCCACCAGTGACCCAGGCCGCACTGAAGCTTTCTTT.

The table lists this clonotype with many counts. DNA for the CDR3: TGTGCCACCGGGTACACTGGTGGCGAGCAGTACTTC. It yields the protein CATGYTGGEQYF. V gene TRBV6-1 combines with J gene TRBJ2-7; unclear D gene. There are 12 residues in the CDR3. CDR1 and CDR2 from the germline V gene are MNHNS and SASEGT. The germline V and J ends were trimmed by 10 bases and 6 bases, with 16 bases remaining between them.

In this sample, this clonotype turned up many times. The rearrangement joins TRBV30 to TRBJ2-5; D not resolved. The CDR3 length is 13 residues. Germline V gene data show CDR1 as GTSNPN and CDR2 as SVGIG (reference sequence). V lost 3 bases, J lost 5 bases, and 13 bases lay in between. CDR3 region: CAWREHGMETQYF. The CDR3 DNA follows: TGTGCCTGGAGGGAACATGGGATGGAGACCCAGTACTTC.

This clonotype was counted at least ten times. This chain joins TRBV28 and TRBJ1-1; D unclear. This CDR3 contains 13 residues. Trimming removed 2 bases at V and 11 bases at J, with 15 bases between. Looked up from germline, CDR1 is MDHEN and CDR2 is SYDVKM. CDR3 in amino acids: CASSLILKTRAFF. The CDR3 nucleotides read TGTGCCAGCAGTTTAATACTTAAGACAAGGGCTTTCTTT.

This clonotype was counted only a few times. The J gene is TRBJ2-7, the V gene TRBV11-1; TRBD2 matches 7 bases. V was clipped by 1 base and J by 0 bases; unmatched bases: 6. Germline values: CDR1 SGHAT, CDR2 FQDESV (reference sequence). The CDR3 consists of 16 residues. CDR3 in DNA: TGTGCCAGCAGCTTAGGGCCGGCGGGAGCCTCCTACGAGCAGTACTTC. It encodes CASSLGPAGASYEQYF.

In this sample, this clonotype turned up many times. The genes are TRBV11-2 and TRBJ1-1, with D unclear. V shed 0 bases and J shed 1 base, with 9 bases lying between them. Germline V CDR1 and CDR2: SGHAT, FQNNGV. The CDR3 extends over 15 amino acids. Here the CDR3 DNA reads TGTGCCAGCAGCTTAGATCTGGGGAGGAACACTGAAGCTTTCTTT. It codes for CASSLDLGRNTEAFF.

This clonotype was seen many times. This chain uses TRBV5-6 with TRBJ1-2; unclear D gene. The length of the CDR3 is 14 residues. V was cut by 6 bases and J by 4 bases, with 16 bases left in between. Germline CDR1 and CDR2: SGHDT and YYEEEE. For the CDR3, the DNA is TGTGCCAGCAACCCGTCAGGTTATTCCTATGGCTACACCTTC. Its translation: CASNPSGYSYGYTF.

The chain has TRBV12-3 or TRBV12-4 and TRBJ1-2, with 7 bases aligning to TRBD1. The CDR3 is 15 amino acids. Losses at the gene ends were 5 bases for V and 8 bases for J; bases not matched to a gene: 14. The CDR3 loop is CASSVGTARRRGYTF. CDR3 DNA sequence: TGTGCCAGCAGTGTCGGGACAGCGCGCAGAAGGGGCTACACCTTC.

This clonotype was recorded many times. In nucleotides, the CDR3 is TGTGCCAGCAGGCTTCAGGTGCTCACAGATACGCAGTATTTT. Amino acid sequence: CASRLQVLTDTQYF. The chain couples TRBV11-1 to TRBJ2-3; D gene uncertain. The length of the CDR3 is 14 residues. V was pared by 6 bases and J by 2 bases, with 12 bases between. CDR1 and CDR2 from the germline V gene are SGHAT and FQDESV (reference sequence).

This clonotype was counted many times. This chain uses TRBV14 with TRBJ2-7; D perhaps matches TRBD2 (7 bases). Trimming left V 3 bases short and J 2 bases short, with 17 bases between. Germline V lookup: CDR1 SGHDN, CDR2 FVKESK. This CDR3 has 16 amino acids. CDR3 amino acids: CASSHPGGTIPYEQYF. DNA for the CDR3: TGTGCCAGCAGCCACCCGGGGGGCACGATTCCCTACGAGCAGTACTTC.

This clonotype was observed many times. This chain uses TRBV11-2 with TRBJ2-2; a weak D match, TRBD2 (5 bases). CDR3 length: 16 residues. The germline CDR1 and CDR2 sequences are SGHAT and FQNNGV. V lost 0 bases, J lost 5 bases, and 13 bases lay in between. CDR3 DNA: TGTGCCAGCAGCTTAGATTCAGGACGGAGGACCGGGGAGCTGTTTTTT. This codes for CASSLDSGRRTGELFF.

This clonotype was seen more than once but under ten times. V gene TRBV6-1 combines with J gene TRBJ1-5; D not certain. The CDR3 has 15 residues. The germline V gene encodes CDR1 MNHNS and CDR2 SASEGT. Trimming stripped 4 bases from V and 1 base from J, with 11 bases between. CDR3: CASSGKGTSNQPQHF. DNA of the CDR3: TGTGCCAGCAGTGGAAAGGGCACCAGCAATCAGCCCCAGCATTTT.

This clonotype came up many times. A junction boundary mismatches the germline segment, possibly from a read error. The chain employs TRBV6-4 and TRBJ1-1; unclear D gene. From germline, CDR1 is MRHNA and CDR2 SNTAGT. The CDR3 is 13 amino acids. The chain's CDR3 is CAGSEARNTEAFF. CDR3 in DNA: TGTGCCGGCAGTGAAGCGAGGAACACTGAAGCTTTCTTT.

This clonotype came up many times. Here the CDR3 reads CASSSLSTGTYEQYF. The CDR3 DNA sequence: TGTGCCAGCAGCTCACTCTCAACGGGAACCTACGAGCAGTACTTC. The V gene is TRBV7-9, the J gene TRBJ2-7; tentative D call: TRBD2 (5 bases). The V gene's germline CDR1 is SEHNR and CDR2 FQNEAQ (reference sequence). The CDR3 consists of 15 residues. V shed 4 bases and J shed 2 bases, with 15 bases lying between them.

This clonotype was observed a single time. The chain recombines TRBV27 with TRBJ2-7, with 10 bases identical to TRBD2. V lost 3 bases and J lost 3; bases outside the gene matches: 8. Germline CDR1 reads MNHEY; CDR2 reads SMNVEV (reference sequence). The CDR3 contains 16 residues. The CDR3 nucleotides read TGTGCCAGCAGTTTTACAGGACTAGCGGAAATCTACGAGCAGTACTTC. Amino acid sequence: CASSFTGLAEIYEQYF.

This clonotype was seen ten or more times. The chain uses TRBV19 and TRBJ1-2; D gene unclear. V shed 3 bases and J shed 8 bases, with 16 bases lying between them. The CDR3 covers 14 residues. Germline lookup yields CDR1 LNHDA and CDR2 SQIVND (reference sequence). The CDR3 reads CASSIIPSLFGYTF. The CDR3 DNA sequence: TGTGCCAGTAGTATTATTCCGAGTCTTTTCGGCTACACCTTC. The variable domain in full, with the rest retrieved from reference TRBV19 and TRBJ1-2, is DGGITQSPKYLFRKEGQNVTLSCEQNLNHDAMYWYRQDPGQGLRLIYYSQIVNDFQKGDIAEGYSVSREKKESFPLTVTSAQKNPTAFYLCASSIIPSLFGYTFGSGTRLTVV.

V gene TRBV12-3 or TRBV12-4 combines with J gene TRBJ1-5; tentative D call: TRBD1 (5 bases). The CDR3 has 13 amino acids. Between the trimmed V and J ends, which lost 5 bases and 15 bases, there was a span of 20 bases. The CDR3 loop is CASSANKGINPHF. Written as DNA, the CDR3 is TGTGCCAGCAGTGCGAATAAGGGGATCAATCCGCATTTT.

V usage is TRBV12-3 or TRBV12-4 and J usage is TRBJ1-1; D unresolved. The CDR3 covers 12 residues. V was pared by 7 bases and J by 3 bases, with 9 bases between. CDR3 DNA sequence: TGTGCCAGCAAGGACGGGGACACTGAAGCTTTCTTT. It yields the protein CASKDGDTEAFF.

The rearrangement joins TRBV15 to TRBJ2-5; 8 bases line up with TRBD1. Germline CDR1 is LNHNV and CDR2 is YYDKDF (reference sequence). The CDR3 runs 15 residues. The V segment lost 5 bases and the J segment 4 bases; nucleotides outside the gene matches: 9. CDR3 in amino acids: CATSGRRTGLETQYF. The CDR3 region has the DNA TGTGCCACCAGCGGACGCAGGACAGGGCTAGAGACCCAGTACTTC.

In its sample, this clonotype was seen many times. The CDR3 DNA reads as TGTGCCGCTATGCGGACAGGGTTAGGCGAGCAGTACTTC. Its protein is CAAMRTGLGEQYF. The genes are TRBV10-3 and TRBJ2-7, with 8 bases aligning to TRBD1. Per germline, CDR1 ENHRY and CDR2 SYGVKD. The CDR3 contains 13 residues. Losses at the gene ends were 11 bases for V and 6 bases for J; bases not matched to a gene: 12.

This clonotype has a count of ten or more. The gene calls are TRBV6-1 and TRBJ2-7; D tentatively fits TRBD1 or TRBD2 (5 bases each). Germline loops: CDR1 MNHNS, CDR2 SASEGT. CDR3 size: 16 residues. V lost 6 bases and J 7 bases, leaving 25 bases between the germline ends. The CDR3 loop reads CASSPLHGAGWWEQYF. In DNA form, the CDR3 reads TGTGCCAGCAGCCCCTTACACGGGGCAGGATGGTGGGAGCAGTACTTC.